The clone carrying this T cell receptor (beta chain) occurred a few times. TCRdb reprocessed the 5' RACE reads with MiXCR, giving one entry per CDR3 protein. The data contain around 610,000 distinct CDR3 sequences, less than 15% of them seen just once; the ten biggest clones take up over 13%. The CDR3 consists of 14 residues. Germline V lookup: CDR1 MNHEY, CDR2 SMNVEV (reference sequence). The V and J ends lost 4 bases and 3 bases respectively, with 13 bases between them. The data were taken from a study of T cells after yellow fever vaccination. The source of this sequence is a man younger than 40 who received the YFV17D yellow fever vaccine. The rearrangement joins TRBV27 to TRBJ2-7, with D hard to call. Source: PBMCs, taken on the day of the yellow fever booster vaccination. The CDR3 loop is CASSYKGSLYEQYF. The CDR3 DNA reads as TGTGCCAGCAGTTACAAGGGTTCCCTCTACGAGCAGTACTTC.